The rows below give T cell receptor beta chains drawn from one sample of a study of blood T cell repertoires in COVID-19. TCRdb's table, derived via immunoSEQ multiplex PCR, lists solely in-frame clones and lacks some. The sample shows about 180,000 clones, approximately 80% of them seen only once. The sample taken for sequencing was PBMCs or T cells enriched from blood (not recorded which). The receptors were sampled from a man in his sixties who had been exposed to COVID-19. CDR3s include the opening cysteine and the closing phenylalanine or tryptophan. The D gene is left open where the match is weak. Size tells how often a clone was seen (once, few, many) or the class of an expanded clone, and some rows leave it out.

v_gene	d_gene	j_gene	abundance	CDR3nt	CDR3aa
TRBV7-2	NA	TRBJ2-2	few	TGTGCCAGCCAGCGGATTGAGGGCGGGGAGCTGTTTTTT	CASQRIEGGELFF
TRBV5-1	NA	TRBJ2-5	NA	TGCGCCAGCAGCTTGGGTTTAGCCCTACAAGAGACCCAGTACTTC	CASSLGLALQETQYF
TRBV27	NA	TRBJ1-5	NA	TGTGCCAGCAGTTCAGGGGTGGGTAGCAATCAGCCCCAGCATTTT	CASSSGVGSNQPQHF
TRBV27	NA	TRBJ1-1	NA	TGTGCCGCCAAAAAACCCGGTAACACTGAAGCTTTCTTT	CAAKKPGNTEAFF
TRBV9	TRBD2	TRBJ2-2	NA	TGTGCCAGCAGCGTAGCTCCTAGCGGGAACACCGGGGAGCTGTTTTTT	CASSVAPSGNTGELFF
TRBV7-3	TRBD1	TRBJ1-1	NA	TGTGCCAGCAGCCCTCTCGAAGGGGGCTTGGGCACTGAAGCTTTCTTT	CASSPLEGGLGTEAFF
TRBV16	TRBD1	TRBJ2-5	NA	TGTGCCAGCAGCCAGCGAGACAGGGGGGAAAGGCAGACCCAGTACTTC	CASSQRDRGERQTQYF
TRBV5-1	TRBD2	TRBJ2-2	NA	TGCGCCAGCAGCCCCGGACTAGCGGGAGGGCCAGGGACCGGGGAGCTGTTTTTT	CASSPGLAGGPGTGELFF
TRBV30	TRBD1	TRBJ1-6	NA	TGTGCCCTTAACACAGGGACAGGATCACCCCTCCACTTT	CALNTGTGSPLHF
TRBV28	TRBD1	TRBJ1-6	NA	TGTGCCAGCAGGACAGGGGGCGGATCTTCACCCCTCCACTTT	CASRTGGGSSPLHF
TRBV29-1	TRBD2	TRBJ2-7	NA	TGCAGCGTTATTCCGCACAGCGGGAGGCCCGAGGAGCAGTACTTC	CSVIPHSGRPEEQYF
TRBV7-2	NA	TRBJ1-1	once	TGTGCCAGCAGCTTCAGGGGCGTGGGCACTGAAGCTTTCTTT	CASSFRGVGTEAFF
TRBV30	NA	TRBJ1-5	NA	TGTGCCTGGAGTATAAAGGGGGATCAGCCCCAGCATTTT	CAWSIKGDQPQHF
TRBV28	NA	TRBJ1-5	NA	TGTGCCAGCAGTTTATCGGGGCAGCCCCAGCATTTT	CASSLSGQPQHF
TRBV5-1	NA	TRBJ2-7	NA	TGCGCCAGCAGCCCAGGGACAACCGAGCAGTACTTC	CASSPGTTEQYF
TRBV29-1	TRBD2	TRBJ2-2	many	TGCAGCGTTGTGCGGGGGTTGGCCGGGGAGCTGTTTTTT	CSVVRGLAGELFF
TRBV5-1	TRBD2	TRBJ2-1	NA	TGCGCCAGCAGCTTGGCCGGGACTAGGGACAATGAGCAGTTCTTC	CASSLAGTRDNEQFF
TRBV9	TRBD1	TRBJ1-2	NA	TGTGCCAGCAGCGGACAGGGCGAAGGGATCTATGGCTACACCTTC	CASSGQGEGIYGYTF
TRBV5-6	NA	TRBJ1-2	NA	TGTGCCAGCAGCCCCTCCAGGGGAGGCTACACCTTC	CASSPSRGGYTF
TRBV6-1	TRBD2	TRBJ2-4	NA	TGTGCCAGCAGTGAACCACTAGCGGGAGTGAACATTCAGTACTTC	CASSEPLAGVNIQYF
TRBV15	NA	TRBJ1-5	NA	TGTGCCACCAGCGGGGGGTCGAACAATCAGCCCCAGCATTTT	CATSGGSNNQPQHF
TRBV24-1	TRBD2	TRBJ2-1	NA	TGTGCCACCAGACCTACCGGGACTAGCGGGAGTATGTACAATGAGCAGTTCTTC	CATRPTGTSGSMYNEQFF
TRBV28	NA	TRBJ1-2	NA	TGTGCCAGCAGTCCCATAGCTGCCGGCCGAGGGAATGGCTACACCTTC	CASSPIAAGRGNGYTF
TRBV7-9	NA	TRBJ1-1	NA	TGTGCCAGCAGCTTACCCAGGGCGAACACTGAAGCTTTCTTT	CASSLPRANTEAFF
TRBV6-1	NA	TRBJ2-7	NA	TGTGCCAGCAGTGAAGGGGCCGCCCGGATCTTCTGGGAGCAGTACTTC	CASSEGAARIFWEQYF
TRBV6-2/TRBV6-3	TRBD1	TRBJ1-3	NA	TGTGCCAGCAGTTACCCCTGGGGACAGGGGAAGGGCACCATATATTTT	CASSYPWGQGKGTIYF
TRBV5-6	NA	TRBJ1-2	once	TGTGCCACCAGAGCCCAGCGGTTCCAAAACTATGGCTACACCTTC	CATRAQRFQNYGYTF
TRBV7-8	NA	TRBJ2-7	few	TGTGCCAGCAGCTTAGATCCGGGGAACCTCTACGAGCAGTACTTC	CASSLDPGNLYEQYF
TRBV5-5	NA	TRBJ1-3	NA	TGTGCCAGCAGCCGCGTGTTAGAATCTGGAAACACCATATATTTT	CASSRVLESGNTIYF
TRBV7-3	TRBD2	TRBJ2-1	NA	TGTGCCAGCAGCTCGGGACTAGTGTCATATGAGCAGTTCTTC	CASSSGLVSYEQFF
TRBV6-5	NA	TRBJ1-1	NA	TGTGCCAGCAGTTACGAGGGGGGGCGAGGGACTGAAGCTTTCTTT	CASSYEGGRGTEAFF
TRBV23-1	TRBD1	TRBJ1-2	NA	TGCGCCAGCAGTCAGCTTCCATTCCGGGACAGGGTTTTAAACTATGGCTACACCTTC	CASSQLPFRDRVLNYGYTF
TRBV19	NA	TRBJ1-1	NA	TGTGCCAGTAGTATAAACAGGGATACTGAAGCTTTCTTT	CASSINRDTEAFF
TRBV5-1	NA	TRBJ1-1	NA	TGCGCCAGCAGCTTTCTGGACAGCGTGAACACTGAAGCTTTCTTT	CASSFLDSVNTEAFF
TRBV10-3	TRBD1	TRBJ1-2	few	TGTGCCATCAGGACGACAGGGGATAACTATGGCTACACCTTC	CAIRTTGDNYGYTF